These T cell receptor beta chains were read from a single sample in a study of blood T cell repertoires in COVID-19. TCRdb keeps only in-frame clones here, not all; method: immunoSEQ multiplex PCR. The sample consists of over 75,000 clones, 75% to 90% of them appearing once. Sequenced: peripheral blood. Receptor source: a human donor with active COVID-19. The donor label of this sample is uncertain. CDR3s include the opening cysteine and the closing phenylalanine or tryptophan. The D gene is left open where the match is weak. Expanded clones get a size class; other rows say once, few or many, or leave the size out.

CASSLYGGGAGELFF,TGTGCCAGCAGCTTATATGGCGGGGGGGCCGGGGAGCTGTTTTTT,-,TRBJ2-2,TRBD2,TRBV7-2,15
CASSNDRGAGGYTF,TGTGCCAGCAGCAATGACAGGGGCGCTGGTGGCTACACCTTC,-,TRBJ1-2,TRBD1,TRBV5-4,14
CASSVEAGGLGYTF,TGTGCCAGCAGCGTAGAAGCAGGGGGCCTTGGCTACACCTTC,-,TRBJ1-2,TRBD1,TRBV9,14
CASSPGGGTGGAEAFF,TGTGCCAGCAGCCCGGGGGGTGGGACAGGGGGTGCGGAGGCTTTCTTT,few,TRBJ1-1,TRBD1,TRBV7-2,16
CASRKPSAVGELFF,TGTGCCAGCAGAAAACCTAGCGCGGTCGGGGAGCTGTTTTTT,-,TRBJ2-2,-,TRBV28,14
CASSSGQSDKLFF,TGTGCCAGCAGTTCGGGACAGAGTGACAAACTGTTTTTT,-,TRBJ1-4,TRBD1,TRBV7-6,13
CASSPRDRGRDEQYF,TGCGCCAGCAGTCCCCGGGACAGGGGGCGGGACGAGCAGTACTTC,-,TRBJ2-7,TRBD1,TRBV23-1,15
CASSLRWGGRTGELFF,TGTGCCAGCAGTTTACGGTGGGGGGGCCGGACCGGGGAGCTGTTTTTT,-,TRBJ2-2,-,TRBV27,16
CASSNKAGAYTGELFF,TGTGCCAGCAGCAATAAAGCAGGGGCGTACACCGGGGAGCTGTTTTTT,few,TRBJ2-2,-,TRBV21-1,16
CASSSRQSSSYNEQFF,TGTGCCAGCAGTTCCCGACAATCGAGCTCCTACAATGAGCAGTTCTTC,-,TRBJ2-1,-,TRBV6-2/TRBV6-3,16
CASTPKLALTDTQYF,TGTGCCAGCACCCCGAAGCTAGCCCTCACAGATACGCAGTATTTT,once,TRBJ2-3,-,TRBV7-9,15
CASSRGSTSEQYF,TGTGCCAGCAGTCGGGGGTCAACTAGCGAGCAGTACTTC,-,TRBJ2-7,-,TRBV6-5,13
CASSLLLGFQPQHF,TGTGCCAGCAGCTTGTTATTGGGCTTTCAGCCCCAGCATTTT,once,TRBJ1-5,-,TRBV5-8,14
CASSSGAGGGTDTQYF,TGTGCCAGCTCATCTGGAGCGGGGGGTGGCACAGATACGCAGTATTTT,-,TRBJ2-3,TRBD2,TRBV18,16
CASSPGTGDNQPQHF,TGTGCCAGCAGCCCCGGGACAGGGGATAATCAGCCCCAGCATTTT,-,TRBJ1-5,TRBD1,TRBV5-4,15
CASSMNTEAFF,TGTGCCAGCTCAATGAACACTGAAGCTTTCTTT,-,TRBJ1-1,-,TRBV2,11
CASSSEPGQGGNTQYF,TGTGCCAGCAGCTCAGAACCCGGACAGGGAGGAAATACGCAGTATTTT,-,TRBJ2-3,TRBD1,TRBV7-9,16
CASSPFGRDTEAFF,TGTGCCAGCAGCCCGTTCGGTAGAGACACTGAAGCTTTCTTT,once,TRBJ1-1,-,TRBV7-2,14
CASSVAPRGAGSTEAFF,TGTGCCAGCAGCGTAGCCCCCCGGGGCGCCGGGAGTACTGAAGCTTTCTTT,-,TRBJ1-1,-,TRBV9,17
CASSPQGDVNSPLHF,TGTGCCAGCTCACCGCAGGGCGATGTCAATTCACCCCTCCACTTT,-,TRBJ1-6,-,TRBV18,15
CASSVGGGRVAFF,TGTGCCAGCAGCGTAGGGGGCGGCCGGGTAGCTTTCTTT,-,TRBJ1-1,-,TRBV9,13
CAWSVGADTQYF,TGTGCCTGGAGTGTCGGGGCAGATACGCAGTATTTT,-,TRBJ2-3,-,TRBV30,12
CASSLGLARAGELFF,TGCGCCAGCAGCCTGGGACTAGCTCGGGCCGGGGAGCTGTTTTTT,-,TRBJ2-2,TRBD2,TRBV4-3,15
CASSLSPGDSGNTIYF,TGTGCCAGCAGCTTATCCCCGGGGGACTCTGGAAACACCATATATTTT,-,TRBJ1-3,-,TRBV7-6,16